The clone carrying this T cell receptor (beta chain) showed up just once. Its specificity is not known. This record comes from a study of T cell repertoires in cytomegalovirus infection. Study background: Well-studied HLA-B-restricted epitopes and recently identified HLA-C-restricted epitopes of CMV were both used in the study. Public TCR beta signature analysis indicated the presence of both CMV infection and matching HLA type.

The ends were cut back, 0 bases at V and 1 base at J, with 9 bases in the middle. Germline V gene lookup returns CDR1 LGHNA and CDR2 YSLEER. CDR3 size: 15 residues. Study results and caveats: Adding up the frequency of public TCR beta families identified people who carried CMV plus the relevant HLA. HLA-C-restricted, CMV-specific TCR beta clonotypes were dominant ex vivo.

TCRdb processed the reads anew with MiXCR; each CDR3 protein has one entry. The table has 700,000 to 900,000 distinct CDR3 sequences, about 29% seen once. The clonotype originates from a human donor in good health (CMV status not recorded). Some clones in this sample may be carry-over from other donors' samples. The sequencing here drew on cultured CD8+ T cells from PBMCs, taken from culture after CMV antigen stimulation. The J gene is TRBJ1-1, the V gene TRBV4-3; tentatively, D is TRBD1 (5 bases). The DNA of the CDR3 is TGCGCCAGCAGCCAAGACAGGGCCCCGAACACTGAAGCTTTCTTT. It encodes CASSQDRAPNTEAFF.